This T cell receptor (beta chain) originates from a study of cytomegalovirus exposure and HLA in healthy donors. This PCR relied on a set of 60 Vbeta primers and 13 Jbeta primers. Assay: immunoSEQ multiplex PCR; the TCRdb copy retains only in-frame clones and omits some. The sample includes more than 130,000 clones, 73% seen only once; the top ten take around 14%. The V segment lost 4 bases and the J segment 1 base; nucleotides outside the gene matches: 14. The germline CDR1 and CDR2 sequences are MNHNS and SASEGT. The CDR3 sequence is 18 residues long. Participants comprised healthy donors of bone marrow.

The sequence was collected from a human donor in good health. Material for sequencing was PBMCs. This chain joins TRBV6-1 and TRBJ2-7, with 9 bases that match TRBD1. The CDR3 loop reads CASSGTRAGQGRSYEQYF. The CDR3 region has the DNA TGTGCCAGCAGTGGGACTCGCGCGGGACAGGGTAGATCCTACGAGCAGTACTTC.